This T cell receptor beta chain was identified during a study of OX40 agonist ivuxolimab in advanced cancers. Notes on the research overall: Ivuxolimab was an agonistic, fully human IgG2 monoclonal antibody directed against OX40 (CD134), a costimulatory receptor. Intravenous ivuxolimab was administered to patients every 2 weeks at six dose levels: 0.01, 0.1, 0.3, 1.5, 3 and 10 mg/kg. Of the approximately 50 dose-escalation patients, hepatocellular carcinoma was present in about 20, melanoma in around 15, renal cell carcinoma in 9 and head and neck cancer in 9. In the dose-escalation cohort, 82.7% of patients were male, and the mean age was approximately 60 years, with a range of 23 to 79. Prior anti-PD-1, anti-PD-L1 or anti-CTLA-4 therapy was permitted, and 30% to 45% of dose-escalation patients had received checkpoint inhibitors. Partial responses occurred in three dose-escalation patients, of whom one had hepatocellular carcinoma and two had cutaneous melanoma. The purpose of peripheral TCRbeta sequencing was to test whether ivuxolimab changed TCR sequence diversity and led to clonal T-cell expansion. The paper reports the monotherapy dose-escalation portion (N ≈ 52 patients) of the phase I ivuxolimab trial. General conclusions and limits of the study: Low levels of normalized T-cell clonal expansion were also seen in some patients who did not respond. At doses of 0.1 to 3.0 mg/kg, clonal expansion of both CD4+ and CD8+ T cells in blood was seen between baseline and week 6. Antigen specificity was not determined for the clonally expanded peripheral T cells. In the 0.1-3.0 mg/kg groups, partial responders were among the patients with the lowest normalized peripheral clonal expansion, particularly in CD8+ T cells. After ivuxolimab, expanded clones were on average more numerous among CD8+ T cells than among CD4+ T cells.

For this chain, trimming is 0 bases at the V end and 3 bases at the J end, and the number of junction bases without a gene match is 1. The germline V gene (reference sequence) specifies GTSNPN as CDR1 and SVGIG as CDR2. From its cysteine to its phenylalanine, the CDR3 spans 13 amino acids. Left in the record is the CDR3 DNA by itself, 39 bases read in frame from the first base. The trial excluded patients who had a history of autoimmune disease or who were on systemic immunosuppression. Peripheral blood for TCR sequencing was collected from all dose cohorts at baseline, on cycle 4 day 1, and on cycle 7 day 1. Samples came from an open-label, multicenter, first-in-human phase I dose-escalation trial of ivuxolimab. The trial enrolled adults with locally advanced or metastatic head and neck squamous cell, hepatocellular, melanoma or renal cell carcinoma. CD4+ and CD8+ T cells were sorted separately from peripheral blood before TCR sequencing.

Genomic DNA was isolated from the sorted cells so that the TCRbeta CDR3 region could be sequenced. The immunoSEQ Assay was used for sequencing of TCRbeta CDR3 regions. Drawn from immuneACCESS, this table holds only the in-frame rearrangements with V and J called that TCRdb kept. Clones are partly lost; checked studies trace under half to an unresolved V gene and leave the rest unexplained. In this sample the table shows approximately 82,000 clones, more than 70% of which occur a single time. 2% to 2.5% of the sample rests with the top ten. To note about this clone: The antigen it recognizes is unknown. Within one base of it there is no much larger clone, and no base qualities were kept.

The sample consisted of CD4+ or CD8+ T cells sorted from blood, taken in a trial of the OX40 agonist ivuxolimab. The sequence came from an adult with an advanced solid tumor such as melanoma, head and neck, liver or kidney cancer. The chain links TRBV30 with TRBJ2-5; 7 middle bases align to TRBD2. CDR3 sequence: CAWSVGGEETQYF. The base sequence is TGTGCCTGGAGTGTTGGGGGGGAAGAGACCCAGTACTTC.